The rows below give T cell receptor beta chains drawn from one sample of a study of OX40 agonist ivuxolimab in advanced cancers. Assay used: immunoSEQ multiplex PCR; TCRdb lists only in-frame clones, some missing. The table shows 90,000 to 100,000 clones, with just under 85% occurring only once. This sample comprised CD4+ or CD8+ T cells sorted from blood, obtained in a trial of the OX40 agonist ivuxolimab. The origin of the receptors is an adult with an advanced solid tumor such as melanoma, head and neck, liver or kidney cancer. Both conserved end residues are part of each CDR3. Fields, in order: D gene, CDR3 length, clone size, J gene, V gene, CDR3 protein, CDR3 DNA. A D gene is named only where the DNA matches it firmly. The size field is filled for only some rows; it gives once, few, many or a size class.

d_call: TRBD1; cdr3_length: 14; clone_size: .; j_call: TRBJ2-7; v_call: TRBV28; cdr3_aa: CASRRDRVRYEQYF; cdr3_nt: TGTGCCAGCAGGCGGGACAGGGTAAGGTACGAGCAGTACTTC
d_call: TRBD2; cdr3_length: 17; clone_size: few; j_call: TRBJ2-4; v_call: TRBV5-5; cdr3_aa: CASSLAPAGGGENIQYF; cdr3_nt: TGTGCCAGCAGCTTGGCGCCAGCGGGAGGCGGTGAAAACATTCAGTACTTC
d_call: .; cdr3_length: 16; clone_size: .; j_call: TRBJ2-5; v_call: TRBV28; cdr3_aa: CASSPRSPRNQETQYF; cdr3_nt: TGTGCCAGCAGCCCCAGGAGCCCACGAAACCAAGAGACCCAGTACTTC
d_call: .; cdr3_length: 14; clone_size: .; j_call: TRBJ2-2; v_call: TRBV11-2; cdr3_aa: CASSSMGSRVELFF; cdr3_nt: TGTGCCAGCAGCTCTATGGGTTCCCGGGTGGAGCTGTTTTTT
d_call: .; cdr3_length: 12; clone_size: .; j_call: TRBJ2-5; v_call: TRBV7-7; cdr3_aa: CASSLMGETQYF; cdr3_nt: TGTGCCAGCAGCTTAATGGGAGAGACCCAGTACTTC
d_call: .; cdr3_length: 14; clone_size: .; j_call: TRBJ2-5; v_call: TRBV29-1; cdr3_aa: CSVPSLGGRETQYF; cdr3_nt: TGCAGCGTGCCGAGTTTAGGGGGGAGGGAGACCCAGTACTTC
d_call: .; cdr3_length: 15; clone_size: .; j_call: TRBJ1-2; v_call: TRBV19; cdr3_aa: CASTSSGRSNYGYTF; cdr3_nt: TGTGCCAGCACTTCCAGCGGGAGGTCTAACTATGGCTACACCTTC
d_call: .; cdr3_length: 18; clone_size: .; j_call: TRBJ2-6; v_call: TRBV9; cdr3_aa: CASSVGIAPSSGANVLTF; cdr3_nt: TGTGCCAGCAGCGTAGGTATAGCGCCGAGCTCTGGGGCCAACGTCCTGACTTTC
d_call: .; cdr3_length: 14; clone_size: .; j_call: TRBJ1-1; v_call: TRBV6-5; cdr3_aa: CASRPGRSNTEAFF; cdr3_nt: TGTGCCAGCAGGCCAGGGCGCTCTAACACTGAAGCTTTCTTT
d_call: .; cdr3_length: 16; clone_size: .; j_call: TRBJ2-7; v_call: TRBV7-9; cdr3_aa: CASAPGQGFLAYEQYF; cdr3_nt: TGTGCCAGCGCCCCGGGTCAGGGCTTCCTCGCCTACGAGCAGTACTTC
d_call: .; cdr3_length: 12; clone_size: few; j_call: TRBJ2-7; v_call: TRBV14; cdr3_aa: CASSQSSYEQYF; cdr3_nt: TGTGCCAGCAGCCAGAGCTCCTACGAGCAGTACTTC
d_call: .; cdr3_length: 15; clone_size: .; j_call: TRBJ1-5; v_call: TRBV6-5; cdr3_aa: CASSLPRGANQPQHF; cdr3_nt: TGTGCCAGCAGCCTCCCACGGGGGGCTAATCAGCCCCAGCATTTT
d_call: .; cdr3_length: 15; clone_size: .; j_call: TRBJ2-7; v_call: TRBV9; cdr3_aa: CASSVDGAPSEEQYF; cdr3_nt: TGTGCCAGCAGCGTAGACGGCGCCCCGTCGGAAGAGCAGTACTTC
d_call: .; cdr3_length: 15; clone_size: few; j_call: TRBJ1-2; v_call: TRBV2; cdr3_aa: CASSAIGGASVGYTF; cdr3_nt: TGTGCCAGCAGTGCGATCGGAGGGGCCTCTGTTGGCTACACCTTC
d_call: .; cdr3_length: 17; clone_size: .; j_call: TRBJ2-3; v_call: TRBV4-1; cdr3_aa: CASSQRLSAERADTQYF; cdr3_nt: TGCGCCAGCAGCCAACGCTTGAGCGCCGAGCGGGCAGATACGCAGTATTTT
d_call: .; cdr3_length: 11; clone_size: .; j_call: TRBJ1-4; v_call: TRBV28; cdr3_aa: CASSLDEKLFF; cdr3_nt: TGTGCCAGCAGTTTAGATGAAAAACTGTTTTTT
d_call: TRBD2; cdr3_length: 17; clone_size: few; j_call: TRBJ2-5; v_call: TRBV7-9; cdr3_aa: CASSLRFSGRADETQYF; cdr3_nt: TGTGCCAGCAGCCTCAGATTTAGCGGGAGGGCCGACGAGACCCAGTACTTC
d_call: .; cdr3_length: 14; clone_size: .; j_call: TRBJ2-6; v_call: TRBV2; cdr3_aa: CASIRGGQTNVLTF; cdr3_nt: TGTGCCAGCATCCGGGGGGGACAGACCAACGTCCTGACTTTC
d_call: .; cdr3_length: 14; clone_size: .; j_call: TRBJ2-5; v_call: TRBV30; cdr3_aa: CARTDGWVGETQYF; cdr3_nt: TGTGCCCGGACAGATGGGTGGGTAGGAGAGACCCAGTACTTC
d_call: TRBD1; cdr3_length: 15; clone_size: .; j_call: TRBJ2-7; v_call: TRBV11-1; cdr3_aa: CASSSRDRQNYEQYF; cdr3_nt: TGTGCCAGCAGCTCCCGGGACAGGCAAAACTACGAGCAGTACTTC
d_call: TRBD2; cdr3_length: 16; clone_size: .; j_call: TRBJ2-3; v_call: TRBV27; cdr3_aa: CASSSSSGRVTDTQYF; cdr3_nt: TGTGCCAGCAGTTCCTCTAGCGGGAGAGTGACAGATACGCAGTATTTT
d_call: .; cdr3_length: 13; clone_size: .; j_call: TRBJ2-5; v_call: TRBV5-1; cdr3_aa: CASSPLSQETQYF; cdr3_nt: TGCGCCAGCAGCCCTCTCAGTCAAGAGACCCAGTACTTC
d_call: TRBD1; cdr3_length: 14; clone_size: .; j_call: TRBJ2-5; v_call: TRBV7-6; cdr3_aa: CASSQRQGAGTQYF; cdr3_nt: TGTGCCAGCAGCCAGAGACAGGGGGCCGGGACCCAGTACTTC
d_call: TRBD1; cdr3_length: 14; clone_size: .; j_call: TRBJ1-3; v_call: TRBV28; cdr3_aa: CASSLTGAGNTIYF; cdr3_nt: TGTGCCAGCAGTCTGACAGGGGCTGGAAACACCATATATTTT
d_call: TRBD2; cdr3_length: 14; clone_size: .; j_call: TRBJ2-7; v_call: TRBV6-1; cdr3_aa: CASSEGLGGYEQYF; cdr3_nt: TGTGCCAGCAGTGAAGGCCTGGGGGGGTACGAGCAGTACTTC
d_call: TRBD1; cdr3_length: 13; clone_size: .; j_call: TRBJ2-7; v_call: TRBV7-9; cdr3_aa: CASSLGRQGEQYF; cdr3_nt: TGTGCCAGCAGCCTAGGGCGACAGGGCGAGCAGTACTTC
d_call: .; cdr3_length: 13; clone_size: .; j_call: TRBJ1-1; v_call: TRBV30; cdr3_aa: CAWSLGMNTEAFF; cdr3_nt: TGTGCCTGGAGTTTGGGGATGAACACTGAAGCTTTCTTT
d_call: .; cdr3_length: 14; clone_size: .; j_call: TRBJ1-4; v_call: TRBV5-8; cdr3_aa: CASSFRGTTGKLFF; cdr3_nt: TGTGCCAGCAGCTTTCGGGGAACAACGGGAAAACTGTTTTTT
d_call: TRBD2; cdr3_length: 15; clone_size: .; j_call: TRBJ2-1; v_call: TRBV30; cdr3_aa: CAWSGGTSAYNEQFF; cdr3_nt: TGTGCCTGGAGTGGCGGGACTAGCGCTTACAATGAGCAGTTCTTC
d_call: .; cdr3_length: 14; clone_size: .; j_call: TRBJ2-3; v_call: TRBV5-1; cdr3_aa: CASSHTGGIDTQYF; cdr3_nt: TGCGCCAGCAGCCATACGGGGGGCATAGATACGCAGTATTTT
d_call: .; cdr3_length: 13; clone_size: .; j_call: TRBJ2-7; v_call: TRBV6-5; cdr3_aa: CASSPFPRYEQYF; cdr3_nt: TGTGCCAGCAGCCCATTTCCCAGGTACGAGCAGTACTTC
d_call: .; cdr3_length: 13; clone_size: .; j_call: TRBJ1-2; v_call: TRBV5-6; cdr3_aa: CASSLVGGDGYTF; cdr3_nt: TGTGCCAGCAGCTTGGTCGGGGGAGATGGCTACACCTTC
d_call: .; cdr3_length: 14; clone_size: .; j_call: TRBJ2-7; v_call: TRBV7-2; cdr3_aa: CASSTRDRAGEQYF; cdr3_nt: TGTGCCAGCAGCACGCGGGACAGAGCAGGGGAGCAGTACTTC
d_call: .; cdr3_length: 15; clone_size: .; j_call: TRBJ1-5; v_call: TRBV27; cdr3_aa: CASSNSLPLNQPQHF; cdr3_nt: TGTGCCAGCAGTAACTCCTTGCCTCTCAATCAGCCCCAGCATTTT
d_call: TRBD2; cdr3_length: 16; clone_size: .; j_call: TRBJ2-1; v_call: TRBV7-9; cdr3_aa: CASSFRGTSAYNEQFF; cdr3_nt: TGTGCCAGCAGCTTTAGGGGGACTAGCGCCTACAATGAGCAGTTCTTC
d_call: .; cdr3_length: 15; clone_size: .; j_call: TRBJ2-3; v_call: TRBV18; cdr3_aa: CASSPLVVGADTQYF; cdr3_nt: TGTGCCAGCTCACCGCTAGTTGTGGGCGCAGATACGCAGTATTTT
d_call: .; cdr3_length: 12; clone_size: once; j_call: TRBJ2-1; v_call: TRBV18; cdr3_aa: CASSPDRNEQFF; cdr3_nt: TGTGCCAGCTCACCCGACAGAAATGAGCAGTTCTTC
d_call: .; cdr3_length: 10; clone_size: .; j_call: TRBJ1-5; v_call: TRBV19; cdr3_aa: CATGLGPQHF; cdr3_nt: TGTGCCACCGGATTGGGGCCCCAGCATTTT
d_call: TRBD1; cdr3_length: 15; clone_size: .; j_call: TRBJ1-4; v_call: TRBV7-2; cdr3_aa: CASSPRDRGYEKLFF; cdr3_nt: TGTGCCAGCAGCCCCCGGGACAGGGGGTATGAAAAACTGTTTTTT
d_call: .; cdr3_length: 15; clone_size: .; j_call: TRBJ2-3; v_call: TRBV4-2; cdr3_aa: CASSRLSSPTDTQYF; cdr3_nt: TGTGCCAGCAGCCGGTTATCCTCGCCTACAGATACGCAGTATTTT
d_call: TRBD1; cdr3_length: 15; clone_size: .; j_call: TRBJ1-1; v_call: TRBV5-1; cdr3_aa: CASSPQTGVFTEAFF; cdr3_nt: TGCGCCAGCAGCCCGCAGACAGGGGTCTTCACTGAAGCTTTCTTT
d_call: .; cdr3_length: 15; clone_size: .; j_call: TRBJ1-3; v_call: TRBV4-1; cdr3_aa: CASSQGRTSGNTIYF; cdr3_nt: TGCGCCAGCAGCCAGGGACGCACGTCTGGAAACACCATATATTTT
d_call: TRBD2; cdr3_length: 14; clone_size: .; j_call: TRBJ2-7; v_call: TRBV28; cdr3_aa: CASSLGGSSYEQYF; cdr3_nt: TGTGCCAGCAGTTTAGGCGGGAGCTCCTACGAGCAGTACTTC
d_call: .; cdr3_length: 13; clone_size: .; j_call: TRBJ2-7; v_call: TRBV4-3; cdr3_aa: CASSLGTPDSKYF; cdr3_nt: TGCGCCAGCAGCCTTGGGACACCGGACAGCAAGTACTTC
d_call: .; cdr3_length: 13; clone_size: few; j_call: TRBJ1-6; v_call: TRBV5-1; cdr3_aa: CASSLDGNSPLHF; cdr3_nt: TGCGCCAGCAGCTTGGACGGGAATTCACCCCTCCACTTT
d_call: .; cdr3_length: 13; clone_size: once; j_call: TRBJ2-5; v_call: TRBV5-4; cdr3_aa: CASSLLIGETQYF; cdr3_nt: TGTGCCAGCAGCTTGTTAATTGGAGAGACCCAGTACTTC
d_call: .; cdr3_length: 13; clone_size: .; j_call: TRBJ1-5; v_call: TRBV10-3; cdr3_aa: CAISESTNQPQHF; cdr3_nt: TGTGCCATCAGTGAGTCGACGAATCAGCCCCAGCATTTT
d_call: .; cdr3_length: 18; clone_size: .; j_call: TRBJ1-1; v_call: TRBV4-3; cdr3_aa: CASSQDHSSGQGYAEAFF; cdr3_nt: TGCGCCAGCAGCCAAGATCATTCTTCGGGGCAGGGGTACGCTGAAGCTTTCTTT
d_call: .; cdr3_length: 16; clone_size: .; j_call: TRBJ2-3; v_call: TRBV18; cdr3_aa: CASSRTDSATTDTQYF; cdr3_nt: TGTGCCAGCTCACGGACCGACAGCGCCACAACAGATACGCAGTATTTT
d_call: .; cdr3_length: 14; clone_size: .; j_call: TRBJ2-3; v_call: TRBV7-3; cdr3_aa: CASSPAGGQDTQYF; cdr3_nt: TGTGCCAGCAGTCCAGCAGGGGGGCAAGATACGCAGTATTTT
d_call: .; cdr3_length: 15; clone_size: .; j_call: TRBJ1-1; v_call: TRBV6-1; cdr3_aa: CASSEVHGLGTEAFF; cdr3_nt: TGTGCCAGCAGTGAAGTGCACGGCCTAGGCACTGAAGCTTTCTTT
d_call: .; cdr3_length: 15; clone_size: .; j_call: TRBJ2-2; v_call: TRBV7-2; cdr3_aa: CASSLTGKRTGELFF; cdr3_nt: TGTGCCAGCAGCTTAACAGGAAAGAGAACCGGGGAGCTGTTTTTT
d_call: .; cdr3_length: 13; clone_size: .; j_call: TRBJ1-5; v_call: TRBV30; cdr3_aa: CAWSVRSDQPQHF; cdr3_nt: TGTGCCTGGAGTGTAAGGTCAGATCAGCCCCAGCATTTT
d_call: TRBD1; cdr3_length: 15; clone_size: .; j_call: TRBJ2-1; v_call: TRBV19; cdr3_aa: CASSIGQGTYNEQFF; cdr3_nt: TGTGCCAGTAGTATCGGACAGGGGACCTACAATGAGCAGTTCTTC
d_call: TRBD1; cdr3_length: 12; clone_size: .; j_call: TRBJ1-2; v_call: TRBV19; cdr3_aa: CASFGQGYGYTF; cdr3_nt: TGTGCCAGTTTCGGACAGGGCTATGGCTACACCTTC